This record concerns one TCR beta chain sequence. The source of the sample is a study of blood T cell repertoires in COVID-19. The wider study: Whether acute or convalescent, the COVID-19 samples came from the United States, Italy and Spain. PBMCs, B-cell-depleted T cells, or T cells were the source of the cDNA or gDNA that made up the material.

Authors' data handling: Reference gene primer amplification in the assay estimated nucleated cell counts. Assay: immunoSEQ multiplex PCR; the TCRdb copy retains only in-frame clones and omits some. That table furnishes V, J and clone size, whereas the DNA furnished D and trimming. The data show 400,000 to 550,000 clones, with approximately 90% seen just once and 4% to 5.5% held by the top ten. The CDR3 consists of 11 residues. CDR1 GTSNPN and CDR2 SVGIG come from the germline V gene (reference sequence). The receptor's source is a woman aged 30 to 39 with acute or convalescent COVID-19. The rearrangement links TRBV30 to TRBJ2-3, with a tentative D call TRBD2 (6 bases). Input material: peripheral blood. Here the CDR3 reads CVGGATDTQYF. For the CDR3, the DNA is TGTGTGGGAGGAGCCACAGATACGCAGTATTTT. The whole variable domain, remainder taken from reference TRBV30 and TRBJ2-3, is SQTIHQWPATLVQPVGSPLSLECTVEGTSNPNLYWYRQAAGRGLQLLFYSVGIGQISSEVPQNLSASRPQDRQFILSSKKLLLSDSGFYLCVGGATDTQYFGPGTRLTVL.